This T cell receptor beta chain was recorded in a study of blood T cells in healthy people across ages. Study-wide results and caveats: Naive T cell percentage and TCR beta diversity correlated strongly. A greater number of naive CD4+ cells and higher diversity distinguished long-lived donors from aged donors.

Per germline, CDR1 LNHNV and CDR2 YYDKDF (reference sequence). The CDR3 sequence is 18 residues long. V lost 0 bases and J lost 3; bases outside the gene matches: 10. It was with a sample-barcoded 5' primer and a J-beta primer mix that a second PCR of about 6 to 12 cycles was run. Every sample produced at least 2.5 million CDR3-containing paired-end reads. TCRdb redid the calling of the 5' RACE reads with MiXCR, one entry per CDR3 protein. This sample has 1.5 million to 2 million distinct CDR3 sequences, with 28% found just once. Extraction yielded at least 5.5 micrograms of total RNA per sample. This clonotype was observed at least ten times. Antigen unknown.

The sequence was obtained from a woman aged 25 to 39 in good health. The material sequenced was blood. The V gene is TRBV15, the J gene TRBJ2-7, with 11 bases fitting TRBD2. The CDR3 DNA reads as TGTGCCACCAGCAGAGATCGGGTTCTAGCGGGGGGACTCTACGAGCAGTACTTC. The encoded protein is CATSRDRVLAGGLYEQYF.